The 3 T cell receptor beta chains presented below share a single source sample, sequenced in a study of blood T cell repertoires in COVID-19. Sequencing was performed with immunoSEQ multiplex PCR; in TCRdb, only in-frame clones are kept and a portion is missing. There are about 200,000 clones in the sample; 75% to 95% occur only once, and roughly 0.56% lies in the top ten. Sample: peripheral blood. All receptors derive from a man between 50 and 59 years old with acute or convalescent COVID-19.

The chain uses TRBV19 and TRBJ1-1; D is unresolved. CDR1 is LNHDA and CDR2 is SQIVND in the germline V gene (reference sequence). The CDR3 covers 12 residues. Trimming took 10 bases from V and 2 from J, leaving 11 bases between them. In DNA form, the CDR3 reads TGTGCCACCGCGACAATTAACACTGAAGCTTTCTTT. This codes for CATATINTEAFF.

The chain recombines TRBV5-1 with TRBJ1-1; 12 nucleotides line up with TRBD1. The CDR3 covers 16 residues. Germline loops: CDR1 SGHRS, CDR2 YFSETQ. J was trimmed by 5 bases and V by 5 bases; bases with no gene match: 10. CDR3 protein: CASSTGTGGLRTEAFF. CDR3 coding DNA: TGCGCCAGCAGTACCGGGACAGGGGGCTTGAGGACTGAAGCTTTCTTT.

The CDR3 DNA follows: TGTGCCAGCAGTTTTCTTGGCGGGAACTATGGCTACACCTTC. Translating gives CASSFLGGNYGYTF. This chain uses TRBV28 with TRBJ1-2; D is uncertain. The CDR3 sequence is 14 residues long. Trimming took 3 bases from V and 2 from J, leaving 10 bases between them. The germline gives CDR1 MDHEN, CDR2 SYDVKM.